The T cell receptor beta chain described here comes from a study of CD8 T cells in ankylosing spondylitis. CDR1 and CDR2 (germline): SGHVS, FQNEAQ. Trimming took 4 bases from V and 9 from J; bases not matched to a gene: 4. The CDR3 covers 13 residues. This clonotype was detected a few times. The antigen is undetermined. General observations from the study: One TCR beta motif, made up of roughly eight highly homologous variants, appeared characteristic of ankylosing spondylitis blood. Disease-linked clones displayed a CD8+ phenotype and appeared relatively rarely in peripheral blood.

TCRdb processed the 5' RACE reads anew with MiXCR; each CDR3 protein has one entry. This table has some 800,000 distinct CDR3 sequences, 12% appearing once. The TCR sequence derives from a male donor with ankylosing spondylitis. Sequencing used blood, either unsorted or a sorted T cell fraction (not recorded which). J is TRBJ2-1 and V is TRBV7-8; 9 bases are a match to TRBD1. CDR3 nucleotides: TGTGCCAGCAGCTCACGGACAGGGGCTGAGCAGTTCTTC. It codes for CASSSRTGAEQFF.